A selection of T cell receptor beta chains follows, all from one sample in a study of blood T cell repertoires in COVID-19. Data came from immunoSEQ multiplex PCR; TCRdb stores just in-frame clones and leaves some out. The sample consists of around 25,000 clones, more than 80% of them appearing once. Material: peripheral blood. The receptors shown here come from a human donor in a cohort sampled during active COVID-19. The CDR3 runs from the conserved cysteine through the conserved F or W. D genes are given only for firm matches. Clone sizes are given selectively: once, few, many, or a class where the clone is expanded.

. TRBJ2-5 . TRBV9 CASSVGLVETQYF TGTGCCAGCAGCGTAGGACTCGTCGAGACCCAGTACTTC
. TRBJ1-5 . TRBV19 CASLKTGNQPQHF TGTGCCAGTTTGAAGACGGGGAATCAGCCCCAGCATTTT
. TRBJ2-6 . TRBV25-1 CASSLAGANVLTF TGTGCCAGCAGTCTCGCTGGGGCCAACGTCCTGACTTTC
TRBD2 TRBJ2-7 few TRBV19 CASSIQLAGASYEQYF TGTGCCAGTAGTATCCAACTAGCGGGAGCGTCCTACGAGCAGTACTTC
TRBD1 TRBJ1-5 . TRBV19 CASRTDRGQGQPQHF TGTGCCAGTAGAACCGACAGGGGGCAGGGCCAGCCCCAGCATTTT
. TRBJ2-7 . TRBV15 CATSRDRGPYEQYF TGTGCCACCAGCAGAGATAGGGGTCCCTACGAGCAGTACTTC
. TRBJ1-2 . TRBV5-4 CASSALLSYGYTF TGTGCCAGCAGCGCGCTTCTGTCCTATGGCTACACCTTC
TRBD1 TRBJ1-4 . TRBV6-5 CASSYSARQGGKLFF TGTGCCAGCAGTTACTCAGCCCGACAGGGGGGAAAACTGTTTTTT
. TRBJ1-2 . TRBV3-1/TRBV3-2 CASSDEGYGYTF TGTGCCAGCAGCGACGAGGGCTATGGCTACACCTTC
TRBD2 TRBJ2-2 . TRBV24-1 CATKSLSGETGELFF TGTGCCACCAAGTCCCTTAGCGGGGAAACCGGGGAGCTGTTTTTT
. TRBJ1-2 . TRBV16 CASSQLNRLANYGYTF TGTGCCAGCAGCCAATTGAACCGACTAGCTAACTATGGCTACACCTTC
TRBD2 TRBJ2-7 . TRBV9 CASSGGTSGRNAEQYF TGTGCCAGCAGCGGGGGGACTAGCGGGAGAAACGCCGAGCAGTACTTC
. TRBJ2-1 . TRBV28 CASGYGRTYNEQFF TGTGCCAGCGGATACGGGAGAACCTACAATGAGCAGTTCTTC
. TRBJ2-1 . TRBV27 CASSMGTSNANEQFF TGTGCCAGCAGTATGGGGACTTCAAATGCAAATGAGCAGTTCTTC
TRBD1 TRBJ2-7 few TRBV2 CASSGDRAGQYF TGTGCCAGCAGTGGGGACAGGGCGGGGCAGTACTTC
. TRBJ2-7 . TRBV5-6 CASSLGTVDEQYF TGTGCCAGCAGCTTGGGGACAGTAGACGAGCAGTACTTC
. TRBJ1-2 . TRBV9 CASSVTGYYGYTF TGTGCCAGCAGCGTGACAGGATACTATGGCTACACCTTC
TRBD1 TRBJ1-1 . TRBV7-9 CASSPDRGWNTEAFF TGTGCCAGCAGTCCGGACAGGGGTTGGAACACTGAAGCTTTCTTT
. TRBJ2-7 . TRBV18 CASSPLYGDYEQYF TGTGCCAGCTCACCACTCTACGGGGACTACGAGCAGTACTTC
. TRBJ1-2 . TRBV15 CATSTTGDYGYTF TGTGCCACCAGCACAACAGGTGACTATGGCTACACCTTC
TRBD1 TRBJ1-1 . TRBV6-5 CASSSPGGEAFF TGTGCCAGCAGTTCCCCAGGGGGTGAAGCTTTCTTT
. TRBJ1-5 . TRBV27 CASKQGNGNQPQHF TGTGCCAGCAAACAGGGAAATGGCAATCAGCCCCAGCATTTT
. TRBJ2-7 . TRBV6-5 CASRNIGGEQYF TGTGCCAGCAGAAACATAGGCGGCGAGCAGTACTTC
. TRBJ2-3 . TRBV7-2 CASSAQEGWADTQYF TGTGCCAGCAGCGCACAGGAGGGTTGGGCAGATACGCAGTATTTT